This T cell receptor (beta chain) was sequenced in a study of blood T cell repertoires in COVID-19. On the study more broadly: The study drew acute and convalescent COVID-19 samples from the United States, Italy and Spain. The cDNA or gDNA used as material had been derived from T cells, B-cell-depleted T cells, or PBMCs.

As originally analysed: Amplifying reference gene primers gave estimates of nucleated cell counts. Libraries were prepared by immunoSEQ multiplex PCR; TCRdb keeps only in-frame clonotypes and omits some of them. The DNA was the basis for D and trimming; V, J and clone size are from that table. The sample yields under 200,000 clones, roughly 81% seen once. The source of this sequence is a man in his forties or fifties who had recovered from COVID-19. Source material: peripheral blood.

The CDR3 DNA sequence: TGTGCCAGCAGCAGGGGGACAGGGACTACGGTAGTTTGGGAAAAACTGTTTTTT. Its protein is CASSRGTGTTVVWEKLFF. V is TRBV7-9 and J is TRBJ1-4; 9 bases agree with TRBD1. Looked up from germline, CDR1 is SEHNR and CDR2 is FQNEAQ (reference sequence). Losses at the gene ends were 5 bases for V and 8 bases for J; bases not matched to a gene: 18. The CDR3 sequence is 18 residues long.